The 9 T cell receptor beta chains in this list originate from one sample, sequenced in a study of CD8 T cells in Susac syndrome. When the RNA was reverse transcribed, random hexamers were used with an input of roughly 0.45 to 1 ug. Using its own MiXCR run on the immunoSEQ multiplex PCR reads, TCRdb lists one record per CDR3 protein. The sample consists of about 83,000 distinct CDR3 sequences, 85% to 95% of them appearing once. The sample was CD8+ T cells from PBMCs. The receptor set was obtained from a human donor with Susac syndrome.

This chain links TRBV29-1 with TRBJ2-7; 9 nucleotides agree with TRBD2. With V trimmed by 6 bases and J by 2 bases, 11 bases remained unmatched. Germline V CDR1 and CDR2: SQVTM, ANQGSEA. There are 15 residues in the CDR3. The CDR3 DNA sequence: TGCAGCGTAAACCTCCCGACTAGCGGAACCTACGAGCAGTACTTC. Its translation is CSVNLPTSGTYEQYF.

DNA of the CDR3: TGTGCCAGCACCTATCAGGAAGGCGACACTGAAGCTTTCTTT. It translates to CASTYQEGDTEAFF. The chain recombines TRBV3-1 with TRBJ1-1; D is uncertain. V lost 7 bases and J 3 bases, leaving 15 bases between the germline ends. CDR3 length: 14 amino acids. The V gene's germline CDR1 is LGHDT and CDR2 YNNKEL (reference sequence).

This clonotype was seen only once. The chain combines TRBV20-1 with TRBJ2-7; TRBD1 is a possible D gene (6 bases). CDR1 DFQATT and CDR2 SNEGSKA come from the germline V gene (reference sequence). This CDR3 is built from 14 residues. The V gene lost 5 bases and the J gene lost 3 bases, with 17 bases spanning the gap. CDR3 sequence reads: CSAPIRDTNYEQYF. The DNA for the CDR3 is TGCAGTGCTCCTATCCGGGACACTAACTACGAGCAGTACTTC.

V and J are TRBV20-1 and TRBJ2-3; no definite D call. The ends were cut back, 4 bases at V and 1 base at J, with 6 bases in the middle. The germline CDR1 and CDR2 sequences are DFQATT and SNEGSKA (reference sequence). There are 12 residues in the CDR3. The CDR3 region has the DNA TGCAGTGCTACGGTGGGCACAGATACGCAGTATTTT. It is translated as CSATVGTDTQYF.

J is TRBJ2-7 and V is TRBV29-1; D is possibly TRBD1 (6 bases). CDR3 length equals 15 residues. Germline V CDR1 and CDR2: SQVTM, ANQGSEA. The V end lost 0 bases, the J end lost 3 bases, and 15 bases lay between the germline ends. The CDR3 DNA reads TGCAGCGTTGAAGATGGACAGTCCAGGAGCTACGAGCAGTACTTC. This codes for CSVEDGQSRSYEQYF.

CDR3 loop: CAGRRGNEQFF. In nucleotides, the CDR3 is TGTGCCGGCCGCAGGGGGAATGAGCAGTTCTTC. This chain connects TRBV30 to TRBJ2-1; 7 bases fit TRBD1. The CDR3 extends over 11 amino acids. The germline V gene encodes CDR1 GTSNPN and CDR2 SVGIG (reference sequence). V shed 8 bases, J shed 7 bases, and the junction held 5 bases outside the gene matches.

The chain has TRBV19 and TRBJ2-1, with no clear D. The CDR3 loop spans 15 amino acids. Germline CDR1 and CDR2: LNHDA and SQIVND (reference sequence). Trimming cost V 3 bases and J 6 bases, with 15 bases left between them. The DNA for the CDR3 is TGTGCCAGTAGTATCCGCCTCGGAGTGCTCAATGAGCAGTTCTTC. Residues: CASSIRLGVLNEQFF.

This chain joins TRBV28 and TRBJ2-7, with 13 bases aligning to TRBD2. The CDR3 covers 16 residues. Germline V lookup: CDR1 MDHEN, CDR2 SYDVKM. With V trimmed by 5 bases and J by 3 bases, 7 bases remained unmatched. CDR3 coding DNA: TGTGCCAGCAGTACCGGGACTAGCGGGATATACTACGAGCAGTACTTC. Translating it yields CASSTGTSGIYYEQYF. Full variable domain (remainder filled in from reference TRBV28 and TRBJ2-7): DVKVTQSSRYLVKRTGEKVFLECVQDMDHENMFWYRQDPGLGLRLIYFSYDVKMKEKGDIPEGYSVSREKKERFSLILESASTNQTSMYLCASSTGTSGIYYEQYFGPGTRLTVT.

This chain connects TRBV4-1 to TRBJ1-1, with a weak D call TRBD1 (5 bases). The CDR3 spans 13 residues. Germline CDR1 and CDR2: MGHRA and YSYEKL. V was trimmed by 1 base and J by 4 bases, leaving 7 bases between them. The DNA of the CDR3 is TGCGCCAGCAGCCAAGTCAGGGTCACTGAAGCTTTCTTT. This sequence encodes CASSQVRVTEAFF.